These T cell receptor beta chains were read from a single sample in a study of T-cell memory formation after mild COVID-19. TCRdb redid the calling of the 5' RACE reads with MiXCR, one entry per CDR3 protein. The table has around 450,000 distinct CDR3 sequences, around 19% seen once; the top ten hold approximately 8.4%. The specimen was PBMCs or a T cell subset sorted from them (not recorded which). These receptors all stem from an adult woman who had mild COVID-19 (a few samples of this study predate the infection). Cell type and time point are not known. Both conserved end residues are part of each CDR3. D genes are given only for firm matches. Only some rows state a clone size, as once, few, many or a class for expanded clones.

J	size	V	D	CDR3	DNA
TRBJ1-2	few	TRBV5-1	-	CASSLKVNRYTF	TGCGCCAGCAGCCTGAAAGTAAATCGCTACACCTTC
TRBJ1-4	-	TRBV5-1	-	CASSSPDDEKLFF	TGCGCCAGCAGCAGTCCCGACGACGAAAAACTGTTTTTT
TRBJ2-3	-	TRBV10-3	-	CAIGGGSTDTQYF	TGTGCCATCGGGGGCGGGAGCACAGATACGCAGTATTTT
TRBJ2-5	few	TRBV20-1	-	CSRHGGAIETQYF	TGCAGTAGACATGGGGGGGCTATTGAGACCCAGTACTTC
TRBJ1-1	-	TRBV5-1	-	CASSFLRPRGTEAFF	TGCGCCAGCAGCTTTTTGCGCCCCCGGGGCACTGAAGCTTTCTTT
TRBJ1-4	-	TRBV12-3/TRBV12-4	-	CASTFERQLGEKLFF	TGTGCCAGCACCTTCGAACGACAGCTGGGGGAAAAACTGTTTTTT
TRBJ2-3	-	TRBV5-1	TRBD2	CASSLARTSGGPTSTDTQYF	TGCGCCAGCAGCTTGGCCCGGACTAGCGGGGGACCTACTAGCACAGATACGCAGTATTTT
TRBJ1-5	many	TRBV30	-	CAWSVDSNQPQHF	TGTGCCTGGAGTGTAGACAGCAATCAGCCCCAGCATTTT
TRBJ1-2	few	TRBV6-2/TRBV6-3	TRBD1	CASSYSGGAGYGYTF	TGTGCCAGCAGTTACTCAGGGGGCGCCGGCTATGGCTACACCTTC
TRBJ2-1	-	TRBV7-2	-	CASSLVGGAGQFF	TGTGCCAGCAGCTTAGTTGGGGGCGCGGGGCAGTTCTTC
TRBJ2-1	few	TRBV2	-	CASMTTYQFF	TGTGCCAGCATGACCACCTATCAGTTCTTC
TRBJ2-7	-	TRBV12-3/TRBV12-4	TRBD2	CATKGLTGEQYF	TGTGCCACCAAGGGACTAACAGGAGAGCAGTACTTC
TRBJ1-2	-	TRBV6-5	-	CASTPTVGGFYGYTF	TGTGCCAGCACCCCTACAGTTGGGGGATTCTATGGCTACACCTTC
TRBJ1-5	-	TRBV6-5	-	CASWSKGRSQPQHF	TGTGCCAGCTGGTCAAAGGGACGGTCTCAGCCCCAGCATTTT
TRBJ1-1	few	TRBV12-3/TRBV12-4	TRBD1	CASSPRDRVEVNTEAFF	TGTGCCAGCAGTCCCCGGGACAGGGTAGAAGTGAACACTGAAGCTTTCTTT
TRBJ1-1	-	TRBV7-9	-	CASSSRTDSAEAFF	TGTGCCAGCAGCTCACGAACGGACTCAGCTGAAGCTTTCTTT
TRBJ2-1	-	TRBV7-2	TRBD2	CASSLGGLGYNEQFF	TGTGCCAGCAGCTTAGGGGGACTAGGATACAATGAGCAGTTCTTC
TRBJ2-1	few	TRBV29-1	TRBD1	CSVEGRQGAYFNSYNEQFF	TGCAGCGTTGAGGGAAGACAGGGGGCTTATTTTAACTCCTACAATGAGCAGTTCTTC
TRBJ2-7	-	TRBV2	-	CASRSGSSGEQYF	TGTGCCAGCAGGAGTGGGAGTTCGGGTGAGCAGTACTTC
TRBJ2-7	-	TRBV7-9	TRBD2	CASSPTSGRPSLYF	TGTGCCAGCAGCCCTACTAGCGGGAGGCCAAGCCTGTACTTC
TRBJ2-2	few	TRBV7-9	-	CAKSGTPIVAGELFF	TGTGCCAAATCCGGGACACCGATCGTCGCCGGGGAGCTGTTTTTT
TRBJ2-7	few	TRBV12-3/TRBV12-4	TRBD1	CASSFSRGQSPYF	TGTGCCAGCAGTTTTAGCAGGGGGCAAAGTCCGTACTTC
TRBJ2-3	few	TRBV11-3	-	CASSHRVTASTDTQYF	TGTGCCAGCAGCCACAGGGTGACGGCGAGCACAGATACGCAGTATTTT
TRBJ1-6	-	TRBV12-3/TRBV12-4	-	CASSFKGNSPLHF	TGTGCCAGCAGTTTCAAGGGTAATTCACCCCTCCACTTT
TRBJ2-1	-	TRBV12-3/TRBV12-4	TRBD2	CASSLSSGGELDEQFF	TGTGCCAGCAGTTTATCTAGCGGGGGGGAGCTAGATGAGCAGTTCTTC
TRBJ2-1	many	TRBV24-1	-	CATSGPSVYGGNEQFF	TGTGCCACCAGTGGCCCGAGTGTGTACGGGGGCAATGAGCAGTTCTTC
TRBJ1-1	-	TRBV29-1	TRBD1	CSVEATGTGYTEAFF	TGCAGCGTTGAAGCAACCGGGACAGGTTATACTGAAGCTTTCTTT
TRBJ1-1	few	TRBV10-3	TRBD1	CAIKSGQNLMNTEAFF	TGTGCCATCAAGTCGGGACAGAACCTCATGAACACTGAAGCTTTCTTT
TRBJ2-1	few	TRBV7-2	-	CASSAGRLEGVAGEQFF	TGTGCCAGCAGCGCGGGGAGACTAGAGGGGGTTGCCGGTGAGCAGTTCTTC
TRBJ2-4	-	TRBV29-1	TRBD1	CSVGPPGQGGGIQYF	TGCAGCGTTGGGCCCCCCGGACAGGGTGGTGGCATTCAGTACTTC
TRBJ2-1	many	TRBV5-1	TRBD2	CASSLVGGSYNEQFF	TGCGCCAGCAGCTTGGTCGGGGGGTCCTACAATGAGCAGTTCTTC
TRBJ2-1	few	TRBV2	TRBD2	CASSETSAGEQYNEQFF	TGTGCCAGCAGTGAAACCTCCGCGGGAGAGCAATACAATGAGCAGTTCTTC
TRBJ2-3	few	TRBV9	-	CASSPIEGSTDTQYF	TGTGCCAGCAGCCCGATTGAGGGGAGCACAGATACGCAGTATTTT
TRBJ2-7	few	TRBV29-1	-	CSSDREGAYEQYF	TGCAGCTCGGACAGGGAGGGGGCCTACGAGCAGTACTTC
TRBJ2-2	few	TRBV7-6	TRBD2	CASSHDGGGTGELFF	TGTGCCAGCAGTCACGACGGGGGAGGGACCGGGGAGCTGTTTTTT
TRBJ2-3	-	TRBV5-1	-	CASSPDSTSTDTQYF	TGCGCCAGCAGCCCGGATTCGACTAGCACAGATACGCAGTATTTT
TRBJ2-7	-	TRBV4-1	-	CASSQEGAKTYEQYF	TGCGCCAGCAGCCAAGAGGGGGCCAAAACCTACGAGCAGTACTTC
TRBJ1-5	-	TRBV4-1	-	CASSQDSQPQHF	TGCGCCAGCAGCCAAGATTCTCAGCCCCAGCATTTT
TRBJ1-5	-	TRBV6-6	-	CASSYAGGNQPQHF	TGTGCCAGCAGTTACGCGGGGGGCAATCAGCCCCAGCATTTT
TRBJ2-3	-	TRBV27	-	CASSFVGNTDTQYF	TGTGCCAGCAGTTTTGTAGGTAACACAGATACGCAGTATTTT
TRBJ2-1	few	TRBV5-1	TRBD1	CASSSLTGASSYNEQFF	TGCGCCAGCAGCTCCCTGACAGGGGCCAGCTCCTACAATGAGCAGTTCTTC
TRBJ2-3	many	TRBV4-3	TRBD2	CASSRTGLAGFDTQYF	TGCGCCAGCAGCCGGACCGGACTAGCGGGATTCGATACGCAGTATTTT
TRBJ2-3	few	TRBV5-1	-	CASSFAGDTQYF	TGCGCCAGCAGCTTTGCCGGAGATACGCAGTATTTT
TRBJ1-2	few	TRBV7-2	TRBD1	CASSFNQGADGYTF	TGTGCCAGCAGCTTCAATCAGGGGGCGGATGGCTACACCTTC
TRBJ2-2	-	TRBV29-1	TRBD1	CSVEVGTGPTGELFF	TGCAGCGTTGAAGTGGGGACAGGGCCGACCGGGGAGCTGTTTTTT
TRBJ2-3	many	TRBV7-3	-	CASSLGSGADTQYF	TGTGCCAGCAGTTTAGGCAGTGGGGCAGATACGCAGTATTTT
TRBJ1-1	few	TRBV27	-	CASRPGASWNTEAFF	TGTGCCAGCAGACCAGGGGCCAGTTGGAACACTGAAGCTTTCTTT
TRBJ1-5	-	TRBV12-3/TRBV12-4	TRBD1	CASSPAGTGSNQPQHF	TGTGCCAGCAGTCCAGCCGGGACAGGAAGCAATCAGCCCCAGCATTTT
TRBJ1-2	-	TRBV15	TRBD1	CATSPGTAYGYTF	TGTGCCACCAGCCCGGGGACAGCCTATGGCTACACCTTC
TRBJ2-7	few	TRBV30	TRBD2	CASMGLAGYEQYF	TGTGCCTCCATGGGACTAGCTGGATACGAGCAGTACTTC
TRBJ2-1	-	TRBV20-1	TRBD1	CSARGRGPSSYNEQFF	TGCAGTGCTAGAGGCAGGGGGCCTAGCTCCTACAATGAGCAGTTCTTC
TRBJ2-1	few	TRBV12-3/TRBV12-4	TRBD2	CASSLSGLAVSNEQFF	TGTGCCAGCAGTTTGTCGGGACTAGCGGTGAGCAATGAGCAGTTCTTC
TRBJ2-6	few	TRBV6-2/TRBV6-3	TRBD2	CASSQASGGASGANVLTF	TGTGCCAGCAGTCAGGCTAGCGGGGGGGCCTCTGGGGCCAACGTCCTGACTTTC
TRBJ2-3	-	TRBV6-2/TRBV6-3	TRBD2	CASSSPIREGLGETDTQYF	TGTGCCAGCAGCTCGCCCATCCGGGAGGGCCTGGGGGAAACAGATACGCAGTATTTT
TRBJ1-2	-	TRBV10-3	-	CATRGDGGYTF	TGTGCCACGAGAGGGGATGGCGGCTACACCTTC